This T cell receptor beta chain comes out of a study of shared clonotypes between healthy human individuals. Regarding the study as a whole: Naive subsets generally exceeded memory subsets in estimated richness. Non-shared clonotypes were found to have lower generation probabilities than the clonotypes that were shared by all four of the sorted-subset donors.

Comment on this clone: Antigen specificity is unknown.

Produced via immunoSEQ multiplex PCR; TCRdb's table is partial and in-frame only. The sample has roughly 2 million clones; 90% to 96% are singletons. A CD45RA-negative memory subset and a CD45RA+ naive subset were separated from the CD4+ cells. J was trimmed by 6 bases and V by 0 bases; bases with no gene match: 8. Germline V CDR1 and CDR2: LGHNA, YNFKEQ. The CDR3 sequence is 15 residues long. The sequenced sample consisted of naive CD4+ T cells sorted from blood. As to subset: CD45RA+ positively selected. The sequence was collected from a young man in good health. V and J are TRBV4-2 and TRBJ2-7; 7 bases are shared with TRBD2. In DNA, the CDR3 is TGTGCCAGCAGCCAAGAAGCTCGGGGGGTGAGCGAGCAGTACTTC. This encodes CASSQEARGVSEQYF.